Detailed here is one TCR beta chain. Original processing methods: Amplification with reference gene primers provided the estimates of nucleated cell counts. Measured with immunoSEQ multiplex PCR; TCRdb has only the in-frame clones, and not every one. That table gives V, J and clone size, and the DNA gave D and trimming. The table has about 250,000 clones, 88% seen once. The source of the sample is a study of blood T cell repertoires in COVID-19. Overall study: There were acute and convalescent COVID-19 samples, and they came from the United States, Italy and Spain. T cells, B-cell-depleted T cells, or PBMCs provided the cDNA or gDNA that served as material.

V lost 2 bases and J lost 0; bases outside the gene matches: 4. This CDR3 contains 17 residues. CDR1 and CDR2 from the germline V gene are MGHRA and YSYEKL. The chain recombines TRBV4-1 with TRBJ2-6; 7 nucleotides align to TRBD1. The sample consisted of peripheral blood. This receptor was taken from an older man with acute or convalescent COVID-19. This CDR3 reads CASSQQTGSSGANVLTF. The CDR3 nucleotides are TGCGCCAGCAGCCAACAGACAGGGAGCTCTGGGGCCAACGTCCTGACTTTC.